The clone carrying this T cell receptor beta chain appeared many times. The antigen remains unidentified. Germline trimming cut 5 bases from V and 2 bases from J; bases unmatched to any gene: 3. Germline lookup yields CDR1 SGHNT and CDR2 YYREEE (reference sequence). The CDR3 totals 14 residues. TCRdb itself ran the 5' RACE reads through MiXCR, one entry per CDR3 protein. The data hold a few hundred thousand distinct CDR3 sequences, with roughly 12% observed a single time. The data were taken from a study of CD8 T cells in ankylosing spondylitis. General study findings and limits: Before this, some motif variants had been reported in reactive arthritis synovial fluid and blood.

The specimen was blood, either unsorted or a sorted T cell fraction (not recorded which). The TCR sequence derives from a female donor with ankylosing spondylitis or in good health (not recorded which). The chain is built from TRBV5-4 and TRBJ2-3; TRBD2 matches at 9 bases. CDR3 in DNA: TGTGCCAGCAGTCAGCGGGAGGTCACAGATACGCAGTATTTT. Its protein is CASSQREVTDTQYF. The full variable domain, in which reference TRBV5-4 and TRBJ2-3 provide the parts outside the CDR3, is ETGVTQSPTHLIKTRGQQVTLRCSSQSGHNTVSWYQQALGQGPQFIFQYYREEENGRGNFPPRFSGLQFPNYSSELNVNALELDDSALYLCASSQREVTDTQYFGPGTRLTVL.